Listed below are T cell receptor beta chains from one sample, sequenced in a study of cytomegalovirus exposure and HLA in healthy donors. Sequencing used immunoSEQ multiplex PCR; TCRdb keeps in-frame clones, though not all of them. The sample includes fewer than 250,000 clones, 75% to 80% of them seen just once. The specimen sequenced was PBMCs. These receptors were obtained from a man younger than 30 in good health and CMV-seronegative. Both conserved end residues are trimmed from each CDR3. Fields, in order: V gene, CDR3 protein.

v_call: TRBV7-2
cdr3_aa: ASSVSSGGHNEQF

v_call: TRBV5-6
cdr3_aa: ASSASGQGAYEQY

v_call: TRBV10-2
cdr3_aa: ASSDRASPLH

v_call: TRBV2
cdr3_aa: ASSEAYPTGNTEAF

v_call: TRBV7-6
cdr3_aa: ASSPSGQGTNSPLH

v_call: TRBV11-1
cdr3_aa: ASSLRQDFPEAF

v_call: TRBV19
cdr3_aa: ASSTGTGWTGELF

v_call: TRBV5-1
cdr3_aa: ASSLAGQGSYEQY

v_call: TRBV18
cdr3_aa: ASSTTQDRAPHTQY

v_call: TRBV5-8
cdr3_aa: ASSLAGSFSGELF

v_call: TRBV7-9
cdr3_aa: ASSNRVKNLNTEAF

v_call: TRBV29-1
cdr3_aa: SAERREAF

v_call: TRBV10-2
cdr3_aa: ASSELSGQGTYEQY

v_call: TRBV25-1
cdr3_aa: ASSESASGGAYNEQF

v_call: TRBV30
cdr3_aa: AWTRGGVGTDTQY

v_call: TRBV6-1
cdr3_aa: ASSEFGGLSYEQY

v_call: TRBV11-2
cdr3_aa: ASSLDQLNRVGDAEYEQY

v_call: TRBV7-3
cdr3_aa: ASSLSTMNTEAF

v_call: TRBV11-2
cdr3_aa: ASSPGLAHNEQF

v_call: TRBV2
cdr3_aa: ARGTITGELF

v_call: TRBV5-1
cdr3_aa: ASSLAYPPYGQSNYGYT

v_call: TRBV9
cdr3_aa: ASSPGTANTEAF

v_call: TRBV5-1
cdr3_aa: ASSYHQTGYQETQY

v_call: TRBV28
cdr3_aa: AKGAGASYEQY

v_call: TRBV11-3
cdr3_aa: ASSLNQGSGGELF

v_call: TRBV19
cdr3_aa: ASRRGETQY

v_call: TRBV2
cdr3_aa: ASKSPGQGSGEQY

v_call: TRBV7-9
cdr3_aa: ASSLAWDPAGYEQF

v_call: TRBV7-6
cdr3_aa: ASSWTSGRAVNTQY

v_call: TRBV28
cdr3_aa: ASSSGQNYEQY

v_call: TRBV18
cdr3_aa: ASSPGQTNTEAF

v_call: TRBV4-3
cdr3_aa: ASSRVRELEQY

v_call: TRBV28
cdr3_aa: ASKSGVNTGELF

v_call: TRBV5-4
cdr3_aa: ASSLYGRTEAF

v_call: TRBV30
cdr3_aa: AWGQAPYEQY

v_call: TRBV18
cdr3_aa: ASSPGGGNEKLF

v_call: TRBV5-6
cdr3_aa: ASSHLGPGSGTNYGYT

v_call: TRBV19
cdr3_aa: ATRPQGNTGELF

v_call: TRBV5-1
cdr3_aa: ASSLGSGGISYEQY

v_call: TRBV6-5
cdr3_aa: ASRNRVVTDTQY

v_call: TRBV28
cdr3_aa: ASSFGVPGLPGNQPQH

v_call: TRBV4-3
cdr3_aa: ASSQEILTYEQY

v_call: TRBV5-1
cdr3_aa: ASSLAPGTDLYEQY

v_call: TRBV25-1
cdr3_aa: ASSLAGNYEQY

v_call: TRBV7-9
cdr3_aa: ASSSTGWTEAF

v_call: TRBV10-3
cdr3_aa: AVSGGRDDEAF

v_call: TRBV18
cdr3_aa: ASSAAGADLSYEQY

v_call: TRBV6-6
cdr3_aa: ASSSDSYEQY

v_call: TRBV5-8
cdr3_aa: ASSLLGQLYQETQY

v_call: TRBV5-8
cdr3_aa: ASSPRLAHNEQF

v_call: TRBV7-2
cdr3_aa: ASSLGTGYPNQPQH

v_call: TRBV6-6
cdr3_aa: ASRSRGHETQY

v_call: TRBV5-1
cdr3_aa: ASSLQGANEKLF

v_call: TRBV7-2
cdr3_aa: ASSLGSGRTEAF

v_call: TRBV4-3
cdr3_aa: ASSQGSKRADTQY

v_call: TRBV9
cdr3_aa: ASSVSREGSEQY

v_call: TRBV11-2
cdr3_aa: ASSTISGASSYEQY

v_call: TRBV9
cdr3_aa: ASSSPTQPSGDSYEQY

v_call: TRBV5-8
cdr3_aa: ASSLVALREF

v_call: TRBV11-2
cdr3_aa: ASSLVWGTRETQY